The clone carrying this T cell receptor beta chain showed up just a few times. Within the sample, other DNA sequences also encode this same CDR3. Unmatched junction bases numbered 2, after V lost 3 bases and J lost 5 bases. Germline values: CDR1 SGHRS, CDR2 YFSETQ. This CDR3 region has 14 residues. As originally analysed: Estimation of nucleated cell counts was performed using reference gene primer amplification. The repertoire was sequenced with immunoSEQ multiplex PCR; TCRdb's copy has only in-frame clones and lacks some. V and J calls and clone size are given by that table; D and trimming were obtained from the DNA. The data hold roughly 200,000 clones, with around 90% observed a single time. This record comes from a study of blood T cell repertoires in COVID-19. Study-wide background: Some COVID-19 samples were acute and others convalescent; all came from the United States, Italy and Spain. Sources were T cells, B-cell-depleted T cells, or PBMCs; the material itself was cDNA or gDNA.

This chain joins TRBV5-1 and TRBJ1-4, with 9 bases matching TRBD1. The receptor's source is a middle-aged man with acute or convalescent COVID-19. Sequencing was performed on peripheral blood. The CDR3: CASSSGQGNEKLFF. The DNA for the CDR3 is TGCGCCAGCAGCTCGGGACAGGGAAATGAAAAACTGTTTTTT.